This T cell receptor (beta chain) originates from a study of cytomegalovirus exposure and HLA in healthy donors. Turning to this clone: Its antigen is undetermined.

Use of 60 Vbeta and 13 Jbeta primers characterized the PCR. How the authors handled the data: Approximately 73 million unique TCR beta chains, about 12 million shared, were counted in a later analysis. The method was immunoSEQ multiplex PCR; TCRdb's version includes in-frame clones alone and lacks a portion of them. For V, J and clone size, that table is used; D and trimming come from the DNA. The sample yields around 64,000 clones, over 75% seen once. Study observations and caveats: Later analysis associated a missense DCLRE1C variant with TCR beta V- and J-gene trimming.

V lost 0 bases, J lost 3 bases, and 16 bases lay in between. This CDR3 spans 16 amino acids. Germline V gene data show CDR1 as SGHRS and CDR2 as YFSETQ. Sequencing input: PBMCs. The chain joins TRBV5-1 to TRBJ2-7; D is possibly TRBD1 (7 bases). The receptor's source is a female donor in good health and CMV-seronegative. The CDR3 spells CASSLGGGGTGYEQYF. CDR3 bases: TGCGCCAGCAGCTTGGGAGGAGGGGGCACCGGCTACGAGCAGTACTTC.